The T cell receptor (beta chain) under discussion was sequenced for a study of shared clonotypes between healthy human individuals. On the study more broadly: Each donor's CD8 memory used one plate, CD8 naive two, each CD4 subset three. Findings of the study overall: Naive subsets typically showed greater estimated richness than memory subsets.

To note about this clone: Its antigen is as yet unknown.

TCRdb's table, derived via immunoSEQ multiplex PCR, lists solely in-frame clones and lacks some. The repertoire includes some 1 million clones, approximately 72% of them detected once, and about 1.5% sits in the top ten. V dropped 10 bases and J dropped 0 bases, with 13 bases sitting between them. Germline V gives CDR1 LNHDA, CDR2 SQIVND (reference sequence). The CDR3 spans 14 residues. The receptor was isolated from a young man in good health. The sequenced sample consisted of memory CD4+ T cells sorted from blood. Subset meaning: CD45RA-negative fraction. The rearrangement joins TRBV19 to TRBJ1-5; perhaps TRBD1 as D (5 bases). This CDR3 reads CATRVGNSNQPQHF. In DNA, the CDR3 is TGTGCCACCAGGGTTGGGAATAGCAATCAGCCCCAGCATTTT.